What follows are 4 T cell receptor beta chains derived from one specimen sequenced in a study of blood T cell repertoires in COVID-19. Data came from immunoSEQ multiplex PCR; TCRdb stores just in-frame clones and leaves some out. Among 160,000 or so clones listed, just over 90% were seen once. Input material: peripheral blood. Source of these receptors: a man in his late teens or twenties with acute or convalescent COVID-19.

V usage is TRBV4-1 and J usage is TRBJ1-1; 9 bases map to TRBD1. J was trimmed by 5 bases and V by 1 base; bases with no gene match: 5. This CDR3 contains 15 residues. Germline V lookup: CDR1 MGHRA, CDR2 YSYEKL. The CDR3 DNA sequence: TGCGCCAGCAGCCAAGCCGGGACAGGGCAAACTGAAGCTTTCTTT. This codes for CASSQAGTGQTEAFF.

The gene calls are TRBV27 and TRBJ2-3; 7 nucleotides match TRBD2. The CDR3 covers 15 residues. Unmatched junction bases numbered 6, after V lost 6 bases and J lost 0 bases. Germline V gene sequence: CDR1 MNHEY, CDR2 SMNVEV (reference sequence). The CDR3 bases are TGTGCCAGCAGCTGGGGGGGTGTTAGCACAGATACGCAGTATTTT. Protein: CASSWGGVSTDTQYF.

This chain connects TRBV7-9 to TRBJ1-6; TRBD1 is a possible D gene (5 bases). Looked up from germline, CDR1 is SEHNR and CDR2 is FQNEAQ (reference sequence). Trimming took 1 base from V and 6 from J, leaving 10 bases between them. The CDR3 is 15 amino acids. DNA for the CDR3: TGTGCCAGCAGCTTAGAGACAGCCTCTAATTCACCCCTCCACTTT. Protein sequence: CASSLETASNSPLHF.

V gene TRBV6-6 combines with J gene TRBJ2-3; TRBD1 matches at 11 bases. The ends lost 5 bases at V and 2 bases at J; junction bases unmatched: 3. The germline CDR1 and CDR2 sequences are MNHNY and SVGAGI (reference sequence). This CDR3 has 15 amino acids. The DNA for the CDR3 is TGTGCCAGCAGTAGGGACAGGGGGTTCACAGATACGCAGTATTTT. This sequence encodes CASSRDRGFTDTQYF.